This T cell receptor (beta chain) was sequenced during a study of blood T cell repertoires in COVID-19. Study summary: In each case, the material was cDNA or gDNA derived from T cells, B-cell-depleted T cells, or PBMCs.

The method was immunoSEQ multiplex PCR; TCRdb's version includes in-frame clones alone and lacks a portion of them. The table includes under 130,000 clones, around 92% detected once. The V gene lost 1 base and the J gene lost 3 bases, with 13 bases spanning the gap. The length of the CDR3 is 16 residues. Germline CDR1 and CDR2: SGHAT and FQNNGV. The chain links TRBV11-2 to TRBJ2-1; perhaps TRBD2 as D (5 bases). The sequencing sample was made of peripheral blood. This clonotype was sampled from a woman aged 55-75 years with acute or convalescent COVID-19. CDR3 DNA sequence: TGTGCCAGCAGCTTAGGCGGGCCAACGAGCTACAATGAGCAGTTCTTC. It specifies CASSLGGPTSYNEQFF. Looking up the rest from reference TRBV11-2 and TRBJ2-1 gives the full variable domain: EAGVAQSPRYKIIEKRQSVAFWCNPISGHATLYWYQQILGQGPKLLIQFQNNGVVDDSQLPKDRFSAERLKGVDSTLKIQPAKLEDSAVYLCASSLGGPTSYNEQFFGPGTRLTVL.